This record covers a single TCR beta chain. Its antigen is unidentified. Trimming stripped 5 bases from V and 6 bases from J, with 16 bases between. CDR1 WSHSY and CDR2 SAAADI come from the germline V gene. The CDR3 totals 14 residues. 13 Jbeta primers and 60 Vbeta primers were used for the PCR. Assay used: immunoSEQ multiplex PCR; TCRdb lists only in-frame clones, some missing. The data show some 150,000 clones, with approximately 90% seen just once and more than 0.7% held by the top ten. The source of the sample is a study of cytomegalovirus exposure and HLA in healthy donors. Study-wide findings and caveats: Researchers reportedly found TCR beta sequences accurately predicted most subjects' HLA-A and HLA-B alleles. Other equally common chains were less clonally expanded than HLA-associated TCR beta chains, a later analysis showed. Researchers reported that a few CMV-associated chains were confirmed in vitro as CMV antigen-specific.

This rearrangement joins TRBV10-2 to TRBJ1-2; D call uncertain. This TCR was sampled from a young woman in good health and CMV-seronegative. Input material: PBMCs. For the CDR3, the DNA is TGCGCCAGCAGTCCCATCACACGAGGGAATGGCTACACCTTC. This codes for CASSPITRGNGYTF.